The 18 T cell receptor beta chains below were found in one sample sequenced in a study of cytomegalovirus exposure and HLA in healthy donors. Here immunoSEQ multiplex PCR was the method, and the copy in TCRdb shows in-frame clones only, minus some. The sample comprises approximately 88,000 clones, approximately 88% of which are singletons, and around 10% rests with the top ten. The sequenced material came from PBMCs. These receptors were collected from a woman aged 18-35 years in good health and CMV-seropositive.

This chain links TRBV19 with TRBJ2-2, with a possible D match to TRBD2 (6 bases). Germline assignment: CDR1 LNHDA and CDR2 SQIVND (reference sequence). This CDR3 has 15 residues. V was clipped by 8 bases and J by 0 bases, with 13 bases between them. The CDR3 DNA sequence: TGTGCCAGTGCGGGGTTTAGCCCGAACACCGGGGAGCTGTTTTTT. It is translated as CASAGFSPNTGELFF. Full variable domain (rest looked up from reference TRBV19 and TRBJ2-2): DGGITQSPKYLFRKEGQNVTLSCEQNLNHDAMYWYRQDPGQGLRLIYYSQIVNDFQKGDIAEGYSVSREKKESFPLTVTSAQKNPTAFYLCASAGFSPNTGELFFGEGSRLTVL.

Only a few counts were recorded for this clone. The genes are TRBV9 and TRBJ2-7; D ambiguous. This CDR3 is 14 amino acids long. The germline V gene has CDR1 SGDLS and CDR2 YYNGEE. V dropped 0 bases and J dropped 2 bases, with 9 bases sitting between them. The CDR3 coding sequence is TGTGCCAGCAGCGTAGCTAATAACCCCTACGAGCAGTACTTC. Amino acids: CASSVANNPYEQYF.

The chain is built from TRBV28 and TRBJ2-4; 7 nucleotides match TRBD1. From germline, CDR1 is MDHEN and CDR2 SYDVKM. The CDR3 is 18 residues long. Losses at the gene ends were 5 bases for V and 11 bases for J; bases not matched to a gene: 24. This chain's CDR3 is CASSGRAGTANPVGVQYF. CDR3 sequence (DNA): TGTGCCAGCAGTGGACGAGCCGGGACAGCTAACCCAGTCGGAGTTCAGTACTTC.

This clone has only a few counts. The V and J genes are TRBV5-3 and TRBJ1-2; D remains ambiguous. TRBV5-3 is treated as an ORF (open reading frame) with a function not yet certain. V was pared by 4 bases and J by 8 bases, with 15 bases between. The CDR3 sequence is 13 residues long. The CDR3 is CARSPAGENGYTF. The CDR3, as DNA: TGTGCCAGAAGCCCGGCCGGGGAAAACGGCTACACCTTC.

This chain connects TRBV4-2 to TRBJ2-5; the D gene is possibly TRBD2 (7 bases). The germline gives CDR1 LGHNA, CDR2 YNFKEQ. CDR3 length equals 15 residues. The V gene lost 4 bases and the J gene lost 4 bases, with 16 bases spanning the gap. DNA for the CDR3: TGTGCCAGCAGCCTAGGAGGGGGGGCCGGAGAGACCCAGTACTTC. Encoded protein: CASSLGGGAGETQYF.

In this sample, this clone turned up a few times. For the CDR3, the DNA is TGTGCCAGCAGCCAAGAATGGCCATCGGGGTCCTACAATGAGCAGTTCTTC. This gives the protein CASSQEWPSGSYNEQFF. J is TRBJ2-1 and V is TRBV4-2; maybe TRBD2 (5 bases). The ends were cut back, 0 bases at V and 1 base at J, with 13 bases in the middle. Germline V CDR1 and CDR2: LGHNA, YNFKEQ. This CDR3 contains 17 residues.

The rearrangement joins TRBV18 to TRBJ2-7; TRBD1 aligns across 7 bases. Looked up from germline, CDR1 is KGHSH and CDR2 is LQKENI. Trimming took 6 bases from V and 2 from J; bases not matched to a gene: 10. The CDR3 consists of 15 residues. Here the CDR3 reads CASSPDLQGAYEQYF. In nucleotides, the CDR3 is TGTGCCAGCTCTCCAGACCTCCAGGGGGCCTACGAGCAGTACTTC.

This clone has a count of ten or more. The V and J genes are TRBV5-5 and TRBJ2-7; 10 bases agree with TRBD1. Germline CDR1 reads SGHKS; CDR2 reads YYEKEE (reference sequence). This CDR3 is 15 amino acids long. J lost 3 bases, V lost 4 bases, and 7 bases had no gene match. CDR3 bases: TGTGCCAGCAGCAGGGGACAGGGGAAGGGCTACGAGCAGTACTTC. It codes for CASSRGQGKGYEQYF.

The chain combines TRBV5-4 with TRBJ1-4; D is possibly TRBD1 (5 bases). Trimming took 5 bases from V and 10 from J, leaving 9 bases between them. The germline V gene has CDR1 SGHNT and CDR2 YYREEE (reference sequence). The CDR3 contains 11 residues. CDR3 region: CASRGGGKLFF. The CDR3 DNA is TGTGCCAGCAGGGGGGGAGGAAAACTGTTTTTT.

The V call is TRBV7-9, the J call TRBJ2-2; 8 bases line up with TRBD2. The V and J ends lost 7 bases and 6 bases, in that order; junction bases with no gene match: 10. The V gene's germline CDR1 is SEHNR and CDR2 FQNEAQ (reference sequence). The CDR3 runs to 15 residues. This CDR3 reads CASTRGLGLAGELFF. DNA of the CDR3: TGTGCCAGCACCAGGGGACTAGGGTTGGCCGGGGAGCTGTTTTTT. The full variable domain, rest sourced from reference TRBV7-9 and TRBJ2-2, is DTGVSQNPRHKITKRGQNVTFRCDPISEHNRLYWYRQTLGQGPEFLTYFQNEAQLEKSRLLSDRFSAERPKGSFSTLEIQRTEQGDSAMYLCASTRGLGLAGELFFGEGSRLTVL.

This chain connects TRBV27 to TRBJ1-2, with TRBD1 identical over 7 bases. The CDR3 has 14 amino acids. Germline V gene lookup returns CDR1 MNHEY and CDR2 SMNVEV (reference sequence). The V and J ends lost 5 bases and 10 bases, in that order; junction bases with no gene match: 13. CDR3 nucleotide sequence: TGTGCCAGCAGTGCCCAGCCCAACAGGGGAGACTACACCTTC. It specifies CASSAQPNRGDYTF.

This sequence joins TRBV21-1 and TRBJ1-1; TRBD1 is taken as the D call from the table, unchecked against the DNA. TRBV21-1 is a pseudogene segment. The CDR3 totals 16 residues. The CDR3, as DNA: TGTGCCAGCAGCAAAGGAATTGGGGGCGAATCCACTGAAGCTTTCTTT. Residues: CASSKGIGGESTEAFF.

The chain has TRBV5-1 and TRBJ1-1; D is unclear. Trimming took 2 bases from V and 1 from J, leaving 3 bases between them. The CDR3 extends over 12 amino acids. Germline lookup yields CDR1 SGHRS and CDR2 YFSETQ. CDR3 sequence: CASSLQNTEAFF. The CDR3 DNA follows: TGCGCCAGCAGCTTACAGAACACTGAAGCTTTCTTT.

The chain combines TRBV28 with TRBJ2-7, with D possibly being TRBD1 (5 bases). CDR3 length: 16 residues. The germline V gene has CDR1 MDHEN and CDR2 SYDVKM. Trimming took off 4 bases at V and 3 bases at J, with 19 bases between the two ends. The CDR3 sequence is CASSYAAETGRYEQYF. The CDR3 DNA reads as TGTGCCAGCAGTTACGCCGCGGAAACAGGTCGCTACGAGCAGTACTTC.

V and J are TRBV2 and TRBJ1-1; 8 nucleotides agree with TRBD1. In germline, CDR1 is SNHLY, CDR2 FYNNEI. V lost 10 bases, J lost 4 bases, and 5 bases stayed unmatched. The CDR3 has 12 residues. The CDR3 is CATQGAGTEAFF. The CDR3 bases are TGTGCCACTCAGGGGGCTGGCACTGAAGCTTTCTTT.

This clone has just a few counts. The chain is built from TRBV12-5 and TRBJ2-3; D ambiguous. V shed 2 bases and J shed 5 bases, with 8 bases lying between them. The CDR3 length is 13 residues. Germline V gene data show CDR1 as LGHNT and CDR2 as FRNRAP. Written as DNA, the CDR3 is TGTGCTAGTGGTTTGAATGAGGTAGATACGCAGTATTTT. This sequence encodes CASGLNEVDTQYF.

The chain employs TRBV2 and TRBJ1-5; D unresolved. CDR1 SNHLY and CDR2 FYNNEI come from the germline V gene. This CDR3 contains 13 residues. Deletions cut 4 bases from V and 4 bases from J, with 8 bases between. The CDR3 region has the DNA TGTGCCAGCAGTGGCGAAGAAAATCAGCCCCAGCATTTT. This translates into CASSGEENQPQHF.

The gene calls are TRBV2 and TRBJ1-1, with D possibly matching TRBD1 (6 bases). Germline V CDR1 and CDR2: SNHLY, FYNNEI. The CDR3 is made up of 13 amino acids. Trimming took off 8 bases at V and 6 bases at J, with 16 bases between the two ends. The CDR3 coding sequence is TGTGCCAGCGCAACAGGGAGTAAATCTGAAGCTTTCTTT. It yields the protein CASATGSKSEAFF.